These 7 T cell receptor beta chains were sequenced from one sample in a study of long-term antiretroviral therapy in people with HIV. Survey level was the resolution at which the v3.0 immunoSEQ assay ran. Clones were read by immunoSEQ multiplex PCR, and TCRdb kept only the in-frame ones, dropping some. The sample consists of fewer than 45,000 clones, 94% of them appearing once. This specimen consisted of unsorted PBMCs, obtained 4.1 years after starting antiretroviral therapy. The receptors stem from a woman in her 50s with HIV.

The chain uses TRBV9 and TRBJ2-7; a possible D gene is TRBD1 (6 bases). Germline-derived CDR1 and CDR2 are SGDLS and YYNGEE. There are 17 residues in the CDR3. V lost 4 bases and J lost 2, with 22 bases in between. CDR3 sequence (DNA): TGTGCCAGCAGCCCCCGAAGGGGGACGGTAACTACCTACGAGCAGTACTTC. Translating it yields CASSPRRGTVTTYEQYF.

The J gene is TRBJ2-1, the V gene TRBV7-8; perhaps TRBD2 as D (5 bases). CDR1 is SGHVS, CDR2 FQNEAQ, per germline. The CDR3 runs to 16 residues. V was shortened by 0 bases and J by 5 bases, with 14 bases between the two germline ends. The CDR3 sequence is CASSLAIWASNNEQFF. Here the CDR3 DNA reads TGTGCCAGCAGCTTAGCGATCTGGGCTAGCAACAATGAGCAGTTCTTC.

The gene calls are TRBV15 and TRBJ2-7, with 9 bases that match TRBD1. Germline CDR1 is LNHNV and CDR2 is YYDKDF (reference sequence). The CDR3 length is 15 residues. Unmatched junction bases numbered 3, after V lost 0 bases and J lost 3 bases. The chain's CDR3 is CATSRDRQGGYEQYF. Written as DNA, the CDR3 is TGTGCCACCAGCAGAGACCGACAGGGGGGCTACGAGCAGTACTTC. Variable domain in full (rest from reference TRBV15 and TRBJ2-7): DAMVIQNPRYQVTQFGKPVTLSCSQTLNHNVMYWYQQKSSQAPKLLFHYYDKDFNNEADTPDNFQSRRPNTSFCFLDIRSPGLGDTAMYLCATSRDRQGGYEQYFGPGTRLTVT.

The CDR3 nucleotides read TGTGCCAGTAGAGTCCTGGAGACTAACTATGGCTACACCTTC. Protein product: CASRVLETNYGYTF. V usage is TRBV19 and J usage is TRBJ1-2; D unclear. V was clipped by 6 bases and J by 0 bases, with 11 bases between them. There are 14 residues in the CDR3. Germline V gene data show CDR1 as LNHDA and CDR2 as SQIVND (reference sequence). The full variable domain, in which reference TRBV19 and TRBJ1-2 provide the parts outside the CDR3, is DGGITQSPKYLFRKEGQNVTLSCEQNLNHDAMYWYRQDPGQGLRLIYYSQIVNDFQKGDIAEGYSVSREKKESFPLTVTSAQKNPTAFYLCASRVLETNYGYTFGSGTRLTVV.

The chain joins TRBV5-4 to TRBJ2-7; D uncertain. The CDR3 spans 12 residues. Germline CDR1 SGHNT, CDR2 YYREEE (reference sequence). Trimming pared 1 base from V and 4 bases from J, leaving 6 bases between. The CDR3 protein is CASSLPGYEQYF. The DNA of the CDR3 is TGTGCCAGCAGCTTGCCAGGTTACGAGCAGTACTTC.

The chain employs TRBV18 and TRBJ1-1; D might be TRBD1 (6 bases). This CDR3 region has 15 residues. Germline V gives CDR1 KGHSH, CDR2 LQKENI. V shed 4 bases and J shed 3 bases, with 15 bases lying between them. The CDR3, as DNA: TGTGCCAGCTCACTGAATACAGGGAGGGACACTGAAGCTTTCTTT. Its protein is CASSLNTGRDTEAFF.

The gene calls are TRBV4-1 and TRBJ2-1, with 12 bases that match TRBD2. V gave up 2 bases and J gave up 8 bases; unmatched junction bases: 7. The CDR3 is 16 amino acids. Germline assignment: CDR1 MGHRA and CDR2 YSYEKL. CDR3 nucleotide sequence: TGCGCCAGCAGCCAAACGACTAGCGGGGGCGGGGATGAGCAGTTCTTC. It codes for CASSQTTSGGGDEQFF.